This TCR beta chain was sequenced during a study of blood T cells in healthy people across ages (dated by TCRdb to 2015 to 2017). Broadly, across the study: In model experiments, template switching captured roughly one uniquely barcoded TCR beta cDNA molecule for every two T cells. To track age-related changes in TCR beta repertoire diversity, the study relied on deep sequencing normalized with unique cDNA molecular identifiers. The donors were split into four age groups: young (average about 15 years), middle-aged (roughly 39), aged (roughly 68) and long-lived (over 75). Two additional independent replicas of 1 million unique cDNA reads from the same blood draw were analyzed for two donors (one aged 18 to 30 and one aged 80 or older).

This clonotype has more than one count but fewer than ten. There is no known antigen for this receptor. Base quality data are lacking; no much larger clone is found one base away. Library preparation was by 5' RACE. These reads were obtained on an Illumina HiSeq 2500. A second PCR of roughly 6 to 11 cycles was run with a J-beta primer mix and a sample-barcoded 5' primer. A unique molecular identifier was introduced onto each TCR beta cDNA molecule by a template-switch 5' adaptor carrying 12 random nucleotides. Each sample yielded at least 2.5 million CDR3-containing paired-end reads. First-strand cDNA synthesis was performed from all RNA using the Mint cDNA synthesis kit, with priming by a TRBC-specific oligonucleotide. After uracil-DNA glycosylase treatment, a first 18-cycle PCR used universal primers M1SS and BC2_uni_R on all cDNA. The paper's processing steps were these. For normalization, 1 million high-quality reads, each with a distinct molecular identifier, were randomly selected from each sample. Instead of being binned into consensus sequences, reads with shared molecular identifiers were discarded. CDR3 identification, clonotype clustering and error correction used MiTCR with a Q25 quality threshold and the strictest error-elimination algorithm. Lower-bound total TCR beta diversity was estimated with a nonparametric unseen species model using Euler transformation. Starting from the raw public reads, TCRdb applied fastp trimming at Q25, assembled clones with MiXCR and retained in-frame beta chains. Rows are combined by CDR3 protein, so each entry shows the most common genes and DNA. The V and J calls, along with clone size, are taken from TCRdb and not from the paper's own processing. Present in this sample are around 1,000,000 distinct CDR3 sequences, 25% of which were seen just once. The ten most abundant clones make up 0.65% to 0.75% of the sample.

Donors were about 36 systemically healthy Caucasian individuals from Russia aged roughly 6 to 95 years. Each donor gave ten milliliters of peripheral blood, drawn into EDTA-treated Vacutainer tubes. Ficoll-Paque density-gradient centrifugation was used to isolate PBMCs, with at least 7 million obtained per sample. Total RNA, at least 5 micrograms per sample, was extracted from PBMCs with Trizol reagent. For every donor, flow cytometry on a PBMC aliquot measured the percentage of naive CD45RAhigh/CD27high T cells. Overall study results and their limits: Donor CMV infection status was unknown, potentially confounding age-related changes in expanded clonotypes. Compared with the aged group, the long-lived group had more naive CD4+ T cells, fewer expanded clones and increased TCR diversity, suggesting age selection. The percentage of naive T cells measured by flow cytometry correlated strongly with observed TCR beta diversity. Observed TCR beta diversity per million T cells fell roughly linearly with age, and a significant reduction was already apparent by age around 44. Bulk unsorted PBMC profiling prevented conclusive comparison of naive and antigen-experienced compartments. Estimates of total diversity based on one million sequenced T cells were regarded as lower bounds and as underestimates.

CDR1 is given as LGHNA and CDR2 as YSLEER, both from the germline V gene. For this chain, trimming is 0 bases at the V end and 9 bases at the J end, and the number of junction bases without a gene match is 8. The CDR3 runs 16 amino acids, cysteine and phenylalanine included. Left in the record is the CDR3 DNA by itself, 48 bases read in frame from the first base. In addition, the sample was reused for a study of T cells of mothers and their children. As described in the second report: Nine systemically healthy Caucasian individuals, comprising three mothers and their six children, were included as donors. cDNA synthesis used all of the extracted RNA, with around 1.5 ug of RNA in each 15 ul reaction. In the second PCR, the M1S primer added sample barcodes and 2-4 random nucleotides. Over 8.5 million TCR beta CDR3 reads were obtained for each mother, and 2.7 million or so reads were obtained for each child. Thymic selection similarly shapes TCR recombination output in related and unrelated pairs, with minor effect from inherited differences. Normalized repertoire overlap was always slightly but never significantly higher in related than unrelated mother-child pairs. No persistent microchimeric T cell clones were found, with a detection sensitivity of approximately 94 clones per million clonotypes. Deep NGS was used in the study to compare the TCR beta repertoires of mothers and children and to look for features that separate related mother-child pairs from unrelated individuals. Mothers averaged around 43 +/- 4 years of age and children averaged 11 +/- 4 years. Libraries were sequenced on Illumina HiSeq 2000 with 100+100 nt paired-end reads after adapter ligation with NEBNext reagents. To prevent cross-contamination, the mother and child libraries were prepared a month apart and were sequenced in separate runs. For each donor, somewhere between roughly 500,000 and 2,100,000 distinct TCR beta clonotypes were identified. Naive TCR beta clonotypes were estimated from low-frequency clonotypes matched to each donor's FACS-determined naive share, without sorting.

The clonotype was recovered from a girl aged 2 to 10 in good health. Specimen: blood. The V and J segments used are TRBV4-3 and TRBJ2-1; 10 bases in the junction line up with TRBD2. The bases are TGCGCCAGCAGCCAAGATAGTAGCGGGGGGCTCCCTGAGCAGTTCTTC. It translates to CASSQDSSGGLPEQFF.